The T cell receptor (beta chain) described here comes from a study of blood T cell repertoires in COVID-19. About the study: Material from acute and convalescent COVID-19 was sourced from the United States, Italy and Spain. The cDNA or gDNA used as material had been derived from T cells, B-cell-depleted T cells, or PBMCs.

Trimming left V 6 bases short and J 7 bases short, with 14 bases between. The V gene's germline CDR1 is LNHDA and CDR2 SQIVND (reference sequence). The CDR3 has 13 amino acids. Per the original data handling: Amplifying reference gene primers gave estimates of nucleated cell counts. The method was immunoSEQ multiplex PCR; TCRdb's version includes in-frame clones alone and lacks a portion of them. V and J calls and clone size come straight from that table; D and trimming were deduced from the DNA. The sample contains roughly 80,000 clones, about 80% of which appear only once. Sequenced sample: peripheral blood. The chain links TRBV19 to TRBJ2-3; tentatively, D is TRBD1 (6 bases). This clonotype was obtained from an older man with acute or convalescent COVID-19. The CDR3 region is CASSFLQGNTQYF. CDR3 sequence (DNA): TGTGCCAGTAGCTTCCTACAGGGAAATACGCAGTATTTT.